This T cell receptor beta chain was found in a study of T cells in Graves' hyperthyroidism and ophthalmopathy. Germline V gene sequence: CDR1 MNHNS, CDR2 SASEGT. Trimming cost V 8 bases and J 4 bases; bases outside gene matches: 13. The length of the CDR3 is 17 residues. This clonotype was detected ten times or more. Its antigen remains unidentified. General observations from the study: Ophthalmopathy cases were set apart from stable hyperthyroidism by a 13 V-J model.

The TCR beta CDR3 regions underwent amplification using RNA transcripts as the source. First-round RT-PCR with HTBI primers amplified the TCR CDR3 region. Via MiXCR, TCRdb re-called the multiplex PCR reads, giving one row per CDR3 protein. The table shows about 290,000 distinct CDR3 sequences, with approximately 15% occurring only once. V is TRBV6-1 and J is TRBJ2-6, with 8 nucleotides matching TRBD1. The clonotype originates from a woman aged 55-69 years with Graves' ophthalmopathy. The sequencing sample was made of blood. The CDR3 DNA reads as TGTGCCAGCTCTAACCGACAGGGGTGGAGGGGGGCCAACGTCCTGACTTTC. Amino acids: CASSNRQGWRGANVLTF.